This TCR beta chain stems from a study of T cell responses to AZD1222 COVID-19 vaccine. Whole-study context: Second doses at about 4 or about 12 weeks were pooled.

TCRdb's copy holds only in-frame clones and misses some; the assay was immunoSEQ multiplex PCR. Counted here are about 170,000 clones, about nine tenths occurring once; the ten biggest clones make up 1.6%. The trim removed 5 bases at V and 3 bases at J, leaving 8 bases unmatched. Per the germline V gene, CDR1 is LNHDA and CDR2 is SQIVND (reference sequence). The CDR3 runs to 15 residues. This clone was seen a single time. The chain has TRBV19 and TRBJ2-5; 8 bases are shared with TRBD2. Sequenced here: peripheral blood, sampled on day 0 of AZD1222 vaccination. The TCR originated in an adult in good health. This chain's CDR3 is CASSDVGGAKETQYF. CDR3 sequence (DNA): TGTGCCAGTAGTGACGTCGGGGGGGCGAAAGAGACCCAGTACTTC. The whole variable domain, remainder taken from reference TRBV19 and TRBJ2-5, is DGGITQSPKYLFRKEGQNVTLSCEQNLNHDAMYWYRQDPGQGLRLIYYSQIVNDFQKGDIAEGYSVSREKKESFPLTVTSAQKNPTAFYLCASSDVGGAKETQYFGPGTRLLVL.